This T cell receptor (beta chain) was recorded in a study of shared clonotypes between healthy human individuals. Study at large: The plates for each donor numbered three CD4 naive, three CD4 memory, two CD8 naive and one CD8 memory. Overall study results and limits: Depth was large, yet rarefaction showed that sorted-subset sequencing was incomplete.

CDR1 and CDR2 from the germline V gene are SGHNT and YYREEE (reference sequence). Between the trimmed V and J ends, which lost 3 bases and 4 bases, there was a span of 13 bases. There are 14 residues in the CDR3. Of note for this clone: Its antigen is currently unknown.

The assay was immunoSEQ multiplex PCR, and TCRdb's table has in-frame clones only and misses some. The table includes around 2.3 million clones, approximately 94% detected once. The TCR originated in a man between 18 and 29 years old in good health. The sequenced sample was naive CD4+ T cells sorted from blood. The subset denotes: CD45RA+ positively selected. The genes are TRBV5-4 and TRBJ1-2; D remains unclear. CDR3 nucleotide sequence: TGTGCCAGCAGCTCGGCGGCCGTTACCTATGGCTACACCTTC. The encoded protein is CASSSAAVTYGYTF.